Presented here are 31 T cell receptor beta chains from one specimen sequenced in a study of cytomegalovirus exposure and HLA in healthy donors. The PCR employed 60 Vbeta primers together with 13 Jbeta primers. The table came from immunoSEQ multiplex PCR; TCRdb's copy has only in-frame clones and leaves some out. The sample shows around 55,000 clones, roughly 74% of them seen only once. The sequencing sample was made of PBMCs. The receptors shown here come from a female donor in good health and CMV-seronegative.

This clone has a single count. The V gene is TRBV30, the J gene TRBJ1-1; no clear D. CDR3 length equals 13 residues. The V gene's germline CDR1 is GTSNPN and CDR2 SVGIG (reference sequence). V lost 4 bases and J lost 2, with 11 bases in between. The CDR3 DNA sequence: TGTGCCTGGACTTCCAGATCAAACACTGAAGCTTTCTTT. It specifies CAWTSRSNTEAFF.

This clone has more than one count but fewer than ten. The chain recombines TRBV18 with TRBJ1-6; 12 positions match TRBD1. The CDR3 spans 16 residues. Germline assignment: CDR1 KGHSH and CDR2 LQKENI. The trim removed 4 bases at V and 9 bases at J, leaving 7 bases unmatched. The CDR3 sequence is CASSLGQGAKSSPLHF. The CDR3 DNA reads as TGTGCCAGCTCACTGGGACAGGGGGCGAAGAGTTCACCCCTCCACTTT.

The V gene is TRBV6-1, the J gene TRBJ2-7, with a possible D match to TRBD2 (5 bases). There are 13 residues in the CDR3. V lost 2 bases to trimming and J lost 7 bases, with 12 bases between them. Germline loops: CDR1 MNHNS, CDR2 SASEGT. The CDR3 region is CASSERATGEQYF. In DNA, the CDR3 is TGTGCCAGCAGTGAACGTGCCACGGGGGAGCAGTACTTC.

The gene calls are TRBV18 and TRBJ2-3; 11 nucleotides align to TRBD2. The CDR3 length is 18 residues. J gave up 0 bases and V 2 bases, and 7 bases lay outside the gene matches. CDR1 and CDR2 from the germline V gene are KGHSH and LQKENI. CDR3 sequence (DNA): TGTGCCAGCTCACCATCGGCTAGCGGGGGGCCTAGCACAGATACGCAGTATTTT. Its protein product is CASSPSASGGPSTDTQYF.

This clone turned up a few times. V usage is TRBV9 and J usage is TRBJ2-3; 13 positions agree with TRBD2. CDR1 is SGDLS, CDR2 YYNGEE, per germline. J lost 2 bases, V lost 4 bases, and 7 bases had no gene match. The CDR3 spans 17 residues. The CDR3 spells CASSPGLAGELTDTQYF. The CDR3 DNA reads TGTGCCAGCAGCCCAGGACTAGCGGGGGAACTCACAGATACGCAGTATTTT.

This clone was picked up a small number of times. J is TRBJ1-1 and V is TRBV7-9; D remains unclear. The V end was cut by 5 bases, the J end by 1 base, with 17 bases between. Germline values: CDR1 SEHNR, CDR2 FQNEAQ (reference sequence). The CDR3 is 16 amino acids. The CDR3 bases are TGTGCCAGCAGCACCACAACCGGACGGGGGAACACTGAAGCTTTCTTT. It translates to CASSTTTGRGNTEAFF.

The rearrangement uses TRBV7-8 and TRBJ1-6; TRBD1 matches at 9 bases. CDR1 and CDR2 from the germline V gene are SGHVS and FQNEAQ. V trimming: 1 base; J trimming: 7 bases; junction bases outside the gene matches: 2. The length of the CDR3 is 15 residues. CDR3 sequence: CASSLGGTGNSPLHF. The CDR3 bases are TGTGCCAGCAGCTTAGGAGGGACAGGGAATTCACCCCTCCACTTT.

The V and J genes are TRBV28 and TRBJ1-1, with D perhaps matching TRBD1 (6 bases). Deletions cut 7 bases from V and 3 bases from J, with 15 bases between. CDR3 size: 14 residues. Germline lookup yields CDR1 MDHEN and CDR2 SYDVKM. In nucleotides, the CDR3 is TGTGCCAGCAACCCGCCGGGGGGGCACACTGAAGCTTTCTTT. Its protein product is CASNPPGGHTEAFF.

In its sample, this clone ranks as medium-sized. The chain combines TRBV6-5 with TRBJ1-1; perhaps TRBD1 as D (6 bases). CDR3 length: 14 amino acids. V was pared by 3 bases and J by 2 bases, with 10 bases between. CDR1 is MNHEY, CDR2 SVGAGI, per germline. CDR3 DNA sequence: TGTGCCAGCAGTTATTGGACAGATAACACTGAAGCTTTCTTT. Translation: CASSYWTDNTEAFF.

V and J are TRBV5-1 and TRBJ1-2; 7 bases map to TRBD1. The CDR3 has 14 residues. J was trimmed by 2 bases and V by 3 bases; bases with no gene match: 4. Germline V gene data show CDR1 as SGHRS and CDR2 as YFSETQ. As DNA, the CDR3 is TGCGCCAGCAGCTCACAGGGACAGAACTATGGCTACACCTTC. Translating gives CASSSQGQNYGYTF.

This clone has only one observation. CDR3 nucleotides: TGTGCCAGCAGCTTGCAACGGACAAACTACGAGCAGTACTTC. Its protein product is CASSLQRTNYEQYF. This chain links TRBV5-8 with TRBJ2-7, with a weak D call TRBD1 (5 bases). Trimming took 1 base from V and 3 from J, leaving 11 bases between them. The CDR3 has 14 amino acids. Germline assignment: CDR1 SGHTS and CDR2 YDEGEE.

Only a few counts were recorded for this clone. The chain couples TRBV7-3 to TRBJ2-1, with D possibly matching TRBD1 (6 bases). Trimming cost V 2 bases and J 5 bases, with 10 bases left between them. The CDR3 is made up of 14 amino acids. The germline gives CDR1 SGHTA, CDR2 FQGTGA. This CDR3 reads CASSLGQGNNEQFF. Written as DNA, the CDR3 is TGTGCCAGCAGCTTAGGTCAGGGGAACAATGAGCAGTTCTTC.

The rearrangement joins TRBV4-3 to TRBJ1-1; D possibly corresponds to TRBD1 (5 bases). V lost 1 base and J 7 bases, leaving 13 bases between the germline ends. The germline gives CDR1 LGHNA, CDR2 YSLEER. This CDR3 region has 14 residues. The CDR3 DNA sequence: TGCGCCAGCAGCCAAGGTCAGGGAAGGGTTGAAGCTTTCTTT. Its protein is CASSQGQGRVEAFF.

The V and J genes are TRBV19 and TRBJ1-2; a weak D match, TRBD1 (5 bases). Trimming removed 6 bases from V and 0 bases from J, with 17 bases in between. The CDR3 runs to 16 residues. From germline, CDR1 is LNHDA and CDR2 SQIVND (reference sequence). The CDR3 bases are TGTGCCAGTAGCAACCTAGACAGAGACTCTAACTATGGCTACACCTTC. It is translated as CASSNLDRDSNYGYTF.

The rearrangement links TRBV2 to TRBJ1-1; D perhaps matches TRBD1 (6 bases). Germline lookup yields CDR1 SNHLY and CDR2 FYNNEI. The V gene lost 9 bases and the J gene lost 0 bases, with 14 bases spanning the gap. CDR3 length equals 14 residues. Here the CDR3 DNA reads TGTGCCAGGGACAGTAAGACAATGAACACTGAAGCTTTCTTT. Amino acids: CARDSKTMNTEAFF.

This chain uses TRBV7-6 with TRBJ1-4; 8 bases are shared with TRBD1. CDR3 length: 16 residues. Germline values: CDR1 SGHVS, CDR2 FNYEAQ. J was trimmed by 5 bases and V by 5 bases; bases with no gene match: 10. Written as DNA, the CDR3 is TGTGCCAGCAGCCCCTTCGCCAGGACAGGGAATGAAAAACTGTTTTTT. This translates into CASSPFARTGNEKLFF.

V usage is TRBV29-1 and J usage is TRBJ1-1; D remains unclear. CDR1 and CDR2 from the germline V gene are SQVTM and ANQGSEA. The CDR3 covers 13 residues. The CDR3, as DNA: TGCAAAATTTGCCACAATTTGACCCTGAGGGCTTTCTTT. Translation: CKICHNLTLRAFF.

The V gene is TRBV6-1, the J gene TRBJ1-2, with D possibly matching TRBD1 (5 bases). Trimming took off 3 bases at V and 4 bases at J, with 15 bases between the two ends. This CDR3 is built from 15 residues. The germline gives CDR1 MNHNS, CDR2 SASEGT. As DNA, the CDR3 is TGTGCCAGCAGTGACTTAGGTGGGGGGGGCTATGGCTACACCTTC. This gives the protein CASSDLGGGGYGYTF.

This clone showed up just a few times. The genes are TRBV6-1 and TRBJ2-5, with 7 nucleotides matching TRBD1. This CDR3 has 15 residues. Per the germline V gene, CDR1 is MNHNS and CDR2 is SASEGT. J lost 5 bases, V lost 6 bases, and 12 bases had no gene match. For the CDR3, the DNA is TGTGCCAGCAGACTAAGTTTCACAGGGGCTGAGACCCAGTACTTC. Translating gives CASRLSFTGAETQYF.

This sequence joins TRBV6-1 and TRBJ2-7; no reliable D call. The CDR3 is 15 residues long. V lost 3 bases and J lost 3, with 15 bases in between. Germline V lookup: CDR1 MNHNS, CDR2 SASEGT. DNA for the CDR3: TGTGCCAGCAGTGACTCGGCAGGCACGGTCTACGAGCAGTACTTC. Encoded protein: CASSDSAGTVYEQYF.

This clone has only a few counts. The gene calls are TRBV5-8 and TRBJ2-3; tentatively, D is TRBD2 (5 bases). Trimming stripped 4 bases from V and 2 bases from J, with 17 bases between. Germline V CDR1 and CDR2: SGHTS, YDEGEE. The CDR3 runs 16 residues. Here the CDR3 reads CASSLSSGLSTDTQYF. For the CDR3, the DNA is TGTGCCAGCAGCCTTTCATCCGGACTCTCCACAGATACGCAGTATTTT.

The chain links TRBV5-1 to TRBJ1-6, with no clear D. V lost 0 bases to trimming and J lost 8 bases, with 12 bases between them. Germline V gene sequence: CDR1 SGHRS, CDR2 YFSETQ. The CDR3 consists of 15 residues. Here the CDR3 DNA reads TGCGCCAGCAGCTTGGGCACATCCGCCGATTCACCCCTCCACTTT. This sequence encodes CASSLGTSADSPLHF.

This chain connects TRBV6-5 to TRBJ2-3, with 7 positions matching TRBD1. V was clipped by 6 bases and J by 2 bases; unmatched bases: 8. Germline V gene lookup returns CDR1 MNHEY and CDR2 SVGAGI. CDR3 length: 15 amino acids. CDR3: CASSRQTGLTDTQYF. The CDR3 region has the DNA TGTGCCAGCAGCCGACAGACAGGGCTCACAGATACGCAGTATTTT.

The genes are TRBV4-1 and TRBJ1-2, with 10 positions matching TRBD1. Germline CDR1 MGHRA, CDR2 YSYEKL. V shed 2 bases and J 6 bases; nucleotides not matched to a gene: 9. The CDR3 is made up of 16 amino acids. The CDR3 sequence: CASSQILDRGVDGYTF. The CDR3 DNA is TGCGCCAGCAGCCAAATTTTGGACAGGGGGGTGGATGGCTACACCTTC.

The rearrangement links TRBV29-1 to TRBJ2-2; no firm D call. The CDR3 runs 12 residues. Trimming removed 1 base at V and 5 bases at J, with 5 bases between. Per the germline V gene, CDR1 is SQVTM and CDR2 is ANQGSEA. The CDR3: CSVEGETGELFF. The CDR3 nucleotides are TGCAGCGTTGAAGGCGAGACCGGGGAGCTGTTTTTT.

This rearrangement joins TRBV4-2 to TRBJ1-2; D is undetermined. Between the trimmed V and J ends, which lost 0 bases and 4 bases, there was a span of 12 bases. The CDR3 totals 15 residues. Looked up from germline, CDR1 is LGHNA and CDR2 is YNFKEQ. This CDR3 is CASSQDFAAPYGYTF. In DNA, the CDR3 is TGTGCCAGCAGCCAAGATTTCGCGGCCCCCTATGGCTACACCTTC.

This clone has only one observation. The J gene is TRBJ2-7, the V gene TRBV7-2; 9 bases are shared with TRBD1. Germline V gene sequence: CDR1 SGHTA, CDR2 FQGNSA. The CDR3 is made up of 15 amino acids. The V gene end was trimmed by 5 bases and the J gene end by 6 bases; junction bases not matched to a gene: 11. The CDR3 DNA follows: TGTGCCAGCAGCCCCCCCGGGACAGGGAAGGTCGAGCAGTACTTC. Amino acid sequence: CASSPPGTGKVEQYF.

The V and J genes are TRBV27 and TRBJ2-7; perhaps TRBD2 as D (5 bases). The CDR3 is 13 residues long. Germline-derived CDR1 and CDR2 are MNHEY and SMNVEV (reference sequence). V lost 6 bases and J 5 bases, leaving 14 bases between the germline ends. The CDR3 sequence: CASRPSGSNEQYF. CDR3 DNA sequence: TGTGCCAGCAGACCCAGCGGATCCAACGAGCAGTACTTC.

The chain employs TRBV4-2 and TRBJ2-3; D is uncertain. The V end lost 0 bases, the J end lost 0 bases, and 4 bases lay between the germline ends. CDR3 length equals 14 residues. CDR1 LGHNA and CDR2 YNFKEQ come from the germline V gene. CDR3: CASSQDPSTDTQYF. In DNA, the CDR3 is TGTGCCAGCAGCCAAGACCCGAGCACAGATACGCAGTATTTT.

This chain links TRBV6-4 with TRBJ1-2; TRBD1 aligns across 7 bases. Germline CDR1 reads MRHNA; CDR2 reads SNTAGT. V was clipped by 0 bases and J by 2 bases; unmatched bases: 3. The CDR3 is 15 amino acids. The CDR3 region has the DNA TGTGCCAGCAGTGACTCTGGCAGGGGGAACTATGGCTACACCTTC. Translated, it gives CASSDSGRGNYGYTF.

This sequence joins TRBV9 and TRBJ1-1; 8 nucleotides match TRBD1. The CDR3 runs 13 residues. V trimming: 4 bases; J trimming: 11 bases; junction bases outside the gene matches: 10. Germline CDR1 reads SGDLS; CDR2 reads YYNGEE. Written as DNA, the CDR3 is TGTGCCAGCAGCTCCGGGACAGGAACGGGGGCTTTCTTT. It translates to CASSSGTGTGAFF.